The present T cell receptor (beta chain) was sequenced within a study of tumor-infiltrating lymphocytes in primary liver carcinoma. Points from the study as a whole: Top-250-clone fractions were significantly higher in tumors than in blood (p = 0.039). Bulk unsorted material prevented CD4+ and CD8+ repertoire comparison.

The CDR3 has 14 residues. Trimming pared 4 bases from V and 4 bases from J, leaving 11 bases between. Germline values: CDR1 MNHNS, CDR2 SASEGT. Both blood RNA, taken from unsorted whole blood, and germline DNA were extracted. Total RNA (around 0.45 ug) served as template for TCR beta cDNA synthesis primed by a constant-region primer. Generation of the TCR beta libraries relied on three nested multiplex PCR rounds using slightly modified ARM-PCR. Two initial PCR rounds of around 10 cycles each paired TRBV1-TRBV30 forward primers with a C-beta reverse primer. In TCRdb, the multiplex PCR reads were re-called with MiXCR into one record per CDR3 protein. This table holds some 320,000 distinct CDR3 sequences, approximately 65% found once. A note on this clonotype: The target antigen is unknown. A read error may explain this, as a much larger clone is one base away.

The V and J genes are TRBV6-1 and TRBJ2-1; TRBD1 might be the D (6 bases). The sample consisted of peripheral blood. The receptor's source is a man between 40 and 49 years old with primary liver carcinoma and hepatitis B virus infection. The CDR3 DNA reads TGTGCCAGCAGTGGAAACAGGGCGTACAATGAGCAGTTCTTC. This codes for CASSGNRAYNEQFF.